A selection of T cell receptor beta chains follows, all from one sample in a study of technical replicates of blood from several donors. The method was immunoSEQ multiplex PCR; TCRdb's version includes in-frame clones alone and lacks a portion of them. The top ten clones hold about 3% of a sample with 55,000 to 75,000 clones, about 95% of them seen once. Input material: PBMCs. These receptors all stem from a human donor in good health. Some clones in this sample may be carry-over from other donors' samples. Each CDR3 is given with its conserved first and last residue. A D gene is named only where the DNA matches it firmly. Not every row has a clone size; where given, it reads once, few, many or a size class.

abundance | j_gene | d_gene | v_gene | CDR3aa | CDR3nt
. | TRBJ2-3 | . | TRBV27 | CASSLTGVVTDTQYF | TGTGCCAGCAGTTTAACGGGAGTGGTCACAGATACGCAGTATTTT
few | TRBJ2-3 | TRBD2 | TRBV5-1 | CASSLGLAGMKDTQYF | TGCGCCAGCAGCTTGGGACTAGCGGGTATGAAGGATACGCAGTATTTT
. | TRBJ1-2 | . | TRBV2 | CATNQNTNYGYTF | TGTGCCACCAACCAGAACACTAACTATGGCTACACCTTC
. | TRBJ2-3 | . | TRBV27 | CATAGQIRNSDTQYF | TGTGCCACCGCGGGCCAGATCCGTAACTCCGATACGCAGTATTTT
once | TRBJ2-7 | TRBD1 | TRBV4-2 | CASSQDQGDTIYEQYF | TGTGCCAGCAGCCAAGATCAGGGGGACACCATCTACGAGCAGTACTTC
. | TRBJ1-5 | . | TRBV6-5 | CASSYSTDSNQPQHF | TGTGCCAGCAGTTACTCGACAGATAGCAATCAGCCCCAGCATTTT
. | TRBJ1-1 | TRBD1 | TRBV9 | CASSRGGVTEAFF | TGTGCCAGCAGTCGAGGGGGCGTCACTGAAGCTTTCTTT
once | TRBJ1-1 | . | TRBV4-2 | CASSQELTGGLNPNTEAFF | TGTGCCAGCAGCCAAGAACTCACGGGGGGGCTGAATCCGAACACTGAAGCTTTCTTT
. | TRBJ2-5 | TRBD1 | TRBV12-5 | CASGPGFGTGAIQETQYF | TGTGCTAGTGGCCCCGGGTTCGGGACAGGGGCGATCCAAGAGACCCAGTACTTC
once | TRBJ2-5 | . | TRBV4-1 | CASSQGGRAKAGETQYF | TGCGCCAGCAGCCAGGGGGGAAGGGCCAAGGCGGGGGAGACCCAGTACTTC
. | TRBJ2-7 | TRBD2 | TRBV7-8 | CASSSGLAGAISSYEQYF | TGTGCCAGCAGCTCGGGACTAGCGGGGGCCATTAGCTCCTACGAGCAGTACTTC
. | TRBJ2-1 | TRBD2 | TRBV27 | CASSLFSGSPHNEQFF | TGTGCCAGCAGTTTATTTAGCGGGAGCCCCCACAATGAGCAGTTCTTC
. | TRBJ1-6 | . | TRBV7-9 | CASSLEQGSPLHF | TGTGCCAGCAGCTTAGAACAGGGTTCACCCCTCCACTTT
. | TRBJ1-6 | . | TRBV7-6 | CASSPFRDRNSPLHF | TGTGCCAGCAGCCCGTTCCGGGATCGAAATTCACCCCTCCACTTT
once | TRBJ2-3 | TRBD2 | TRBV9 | CASSAGLAADTQYF | TGTGCCAGCAGCGCTGGACTAGCTGCAGATACGCAGTATTTT
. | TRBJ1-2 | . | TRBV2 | CASRSDRSYTF | TGTGCCAGCAGATCTGACAGGAGCTACACCTTC